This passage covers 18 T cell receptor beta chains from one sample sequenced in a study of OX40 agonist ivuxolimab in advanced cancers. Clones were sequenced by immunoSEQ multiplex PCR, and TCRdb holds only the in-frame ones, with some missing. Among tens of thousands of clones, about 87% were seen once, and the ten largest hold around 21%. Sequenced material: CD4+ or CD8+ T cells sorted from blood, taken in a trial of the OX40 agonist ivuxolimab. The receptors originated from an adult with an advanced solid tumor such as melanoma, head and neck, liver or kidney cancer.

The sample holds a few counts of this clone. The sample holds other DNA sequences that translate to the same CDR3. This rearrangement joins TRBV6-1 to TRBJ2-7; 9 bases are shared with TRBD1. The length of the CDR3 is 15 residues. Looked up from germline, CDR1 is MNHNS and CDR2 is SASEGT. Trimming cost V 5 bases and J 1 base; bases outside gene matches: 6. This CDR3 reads CASSMGQGPSYEQYF. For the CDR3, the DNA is TGTGCCAGCAGTATGGGACAGGGCCCGTCCTACGAGCAGTACTTC.

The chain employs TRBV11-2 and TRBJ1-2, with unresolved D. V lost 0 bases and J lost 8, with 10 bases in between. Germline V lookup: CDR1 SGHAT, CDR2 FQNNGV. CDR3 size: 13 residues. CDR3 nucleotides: TGTGCCAGCAGCTTAGAGGAGGGTAGCGGCTACACCTTC. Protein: CASSLEEGSGYTF. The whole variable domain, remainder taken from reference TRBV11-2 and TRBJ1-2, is EAGVAQSPRYKIIEKRQSVAFWCNPISGHATLYWYQQILGQGPKLLIQFQNNGVVDDSQLPKDRFSAERLKGVDSTLKIQPAKLEDSAVYLCASSLEEGSGYTFGSGTRLTVV.

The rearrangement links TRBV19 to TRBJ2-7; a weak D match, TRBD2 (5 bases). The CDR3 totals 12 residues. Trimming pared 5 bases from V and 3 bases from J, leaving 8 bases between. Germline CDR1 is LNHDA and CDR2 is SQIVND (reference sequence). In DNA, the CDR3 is TGTGCCAGTAGTGAGGGCGTCTACGAGCAGTACTTC. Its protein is CASSEGVYEQYF.

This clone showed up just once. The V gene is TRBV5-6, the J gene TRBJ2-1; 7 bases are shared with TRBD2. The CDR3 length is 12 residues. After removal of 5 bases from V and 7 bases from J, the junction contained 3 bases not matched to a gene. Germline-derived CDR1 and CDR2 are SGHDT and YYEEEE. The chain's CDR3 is CASRPGLNEQFF. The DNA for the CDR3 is TGTGCCAGCAGGCCGGGACTAAATGAGCAGTTCTTC.

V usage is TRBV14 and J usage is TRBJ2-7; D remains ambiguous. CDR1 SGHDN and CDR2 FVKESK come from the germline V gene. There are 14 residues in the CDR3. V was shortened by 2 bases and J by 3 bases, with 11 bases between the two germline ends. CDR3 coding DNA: TGTGCCAGCAGCCAATTCTCAGGCCTCTACGAGCAGTACTTC. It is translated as CASSQFSGLYEQYF.

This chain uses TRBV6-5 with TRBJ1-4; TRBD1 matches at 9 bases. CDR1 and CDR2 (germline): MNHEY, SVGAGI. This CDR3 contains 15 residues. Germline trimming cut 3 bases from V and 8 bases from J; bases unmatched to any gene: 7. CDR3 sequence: CASSYRDRVWEKLFF. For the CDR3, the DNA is TGTGCCAGCAGTTATCGGGACAGGGTGTGGGAAAAACTGTTTTTT.

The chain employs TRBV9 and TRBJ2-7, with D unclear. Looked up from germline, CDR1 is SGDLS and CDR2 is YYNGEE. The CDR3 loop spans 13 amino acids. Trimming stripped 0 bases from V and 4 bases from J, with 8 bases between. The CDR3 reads CASSVAPLYEQYF. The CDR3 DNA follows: TGTGCCAGCAGCGTAGCCCCTTTGTACGAGCAGTACTTC.

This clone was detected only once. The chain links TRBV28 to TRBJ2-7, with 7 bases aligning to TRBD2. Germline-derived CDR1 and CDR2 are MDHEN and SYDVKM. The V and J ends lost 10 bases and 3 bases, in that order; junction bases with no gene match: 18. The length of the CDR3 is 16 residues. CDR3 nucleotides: TGTGCCACCGTAGGATGGGGAGGGGACCCCCACTACGAGCAGTACTTC. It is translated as CATVGWGGDPHYEQYF.

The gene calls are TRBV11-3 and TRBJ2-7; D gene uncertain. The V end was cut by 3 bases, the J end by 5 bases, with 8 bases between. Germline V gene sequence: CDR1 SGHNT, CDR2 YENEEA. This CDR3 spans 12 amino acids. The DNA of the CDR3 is TGTGCCAGCAGCTTGATGGATAACGAGCAGTACTTC. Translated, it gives CASSLMDNEQYF.

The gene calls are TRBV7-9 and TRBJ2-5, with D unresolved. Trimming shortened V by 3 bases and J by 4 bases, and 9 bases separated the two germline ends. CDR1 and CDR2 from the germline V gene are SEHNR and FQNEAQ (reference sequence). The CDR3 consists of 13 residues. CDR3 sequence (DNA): TGTGCCAGCAGCTTTGGGGTAGGAGAGACCCAGTACTTC. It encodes CASSFGVGETQYF.

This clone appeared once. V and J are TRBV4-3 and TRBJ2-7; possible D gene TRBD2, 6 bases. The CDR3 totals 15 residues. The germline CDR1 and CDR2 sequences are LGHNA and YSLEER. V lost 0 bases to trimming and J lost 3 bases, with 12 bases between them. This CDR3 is CASSQDRDSNYEQYF. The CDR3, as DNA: TGCGCCAGCAGCCAAGATAGGGACTCAAACTACGAGCAGTACTTC.

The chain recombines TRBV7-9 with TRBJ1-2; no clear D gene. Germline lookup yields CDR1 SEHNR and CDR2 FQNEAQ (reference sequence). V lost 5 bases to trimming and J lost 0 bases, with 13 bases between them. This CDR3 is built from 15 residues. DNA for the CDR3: TGTGCCAGCAGCCCTCGGACGTACACTAACTATGGCTACACCTTC. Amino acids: CASSPRTYTNYGYTF.

In DNA form, the CDR3 reads TGTGCCAGCAGCTTAGCGCCAGGACTAGCTTACGAGCAGTACTTC. Its protein is CASSLAPGLAYEQYF. The chain is built from TRBV7-9 and TRBJ2-7, with 8 bases fitting TRBD2. The V segment lost 0 bases and the J segment 4 bases; nucleotides outside the gene matches: 5. Per the germline V gene, CDR1 is SEHNR and CDR2 is FQNEAQ (reference sequence). The CDR3 is 15 residues long.

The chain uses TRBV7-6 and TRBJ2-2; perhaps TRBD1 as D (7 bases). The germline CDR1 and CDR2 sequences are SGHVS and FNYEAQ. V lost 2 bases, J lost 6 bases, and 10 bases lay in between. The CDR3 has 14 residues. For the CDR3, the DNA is TGTGCCAGCAGCTTAAGCAGGGGGGCCGGGGAGCTGTTTTTT. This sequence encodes CASSLSRGAGELFF.

The CDR3 DNA is TGCGCCAGCAGCCCGGAGGGGCCGTCAGTCGAGGATAATGAAAAACTGTTTTTT. Translation gives CASSPEGPSVEDNEKLFF. The chain carries TRBV4-3 and TRBJ1-4; tentatively, D is TRBD1 (5 bases). Germline CDR1 LGHNA, CDR2 YSLEER. The CDR3 runs to 18 residues. Trimming pared 4 bases from V and 4 bases from J, leaving 22 bases between.

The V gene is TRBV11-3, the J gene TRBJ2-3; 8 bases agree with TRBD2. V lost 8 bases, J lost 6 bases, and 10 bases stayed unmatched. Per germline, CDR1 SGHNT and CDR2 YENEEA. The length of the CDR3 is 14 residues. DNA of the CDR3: TGTGCCAGCGGTTTGCGGGGGGCTGGGGATACGCAGTATTTT. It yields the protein CASGLRGAGDTQYF.

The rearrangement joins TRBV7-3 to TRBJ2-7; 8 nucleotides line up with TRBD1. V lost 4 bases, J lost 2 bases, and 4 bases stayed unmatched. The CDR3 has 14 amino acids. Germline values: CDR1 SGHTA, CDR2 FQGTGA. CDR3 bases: TGTGCCAGCAGCTATTCAGGGGGCCCCTACGAGCAGTACTTC. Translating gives CASSYSGGPYEQYF. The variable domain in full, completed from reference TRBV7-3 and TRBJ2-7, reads GAGVSQTPSNKVTEKGKYVELRCDPISGHTALYWYRQSLGQGPEFLIYFQGTGAADDSGLPNDRFFAVRPEGSVSTLKIQRTERGDSAVYLCASSYSGGPYEQYFGPGTRLTVT.

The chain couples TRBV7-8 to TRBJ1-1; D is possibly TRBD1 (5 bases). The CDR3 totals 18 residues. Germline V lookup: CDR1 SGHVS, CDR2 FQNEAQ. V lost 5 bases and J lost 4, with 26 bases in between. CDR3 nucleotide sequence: TGTGCCAGCAGCCGGGGGAGGGGTATCTTTCAGGGCGGCACTGAAGCTTTCTTT. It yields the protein CASSRGRGIFQGGTEAFF. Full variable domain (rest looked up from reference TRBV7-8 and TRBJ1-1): GAGVSQSPRYKVAKRGQDVALRCDPISGHVSLFWYQQALGQGPEFLTYFQNEAQLDKSGLPSDRFFAERPEGSVSTLKIQRTQQEDSAVYLCASSRGRGIFQGGTEAFFGQGTRLTVV.